This TCR beta chain comes out of a study of blood T cell repertoires in COVID-19. Overall study: The study drew acute and convalescent COVID-19 samples from the United States, Italy and Spain. PBMCs, B-cell-depleted T cells, or T cells provided the cDNA or gDNA that made up the material.

As handled by the study authors: Researchers report that nucleated cell counts were estimated from reference gene primer amplification. Method: immunoSEQ multiplex PCR; TCRdb's copy keeps in-frame clones and lacks some. The V and J calls and clone size are taken from that table; D and trimming were inferred from the DNA. The repertoire holds 200,000 to 250,000 clones, about nine tenths seen once, with around 2.9% in the top ten. The material sequenced was peripheral blood. The source is a woman in her fifties or sixties with acute or convalescent COVID-19.

The CDR3 spells CASSRWTVSPPQHF. The CDR3, as DNA: TGTGCCAGCAGTCGGTGGACAGTCTCGCCGCCCCAGCATTTT. The chain links TRBV28 to TRBJ1-5, with D perhaps matching TRBD1 (6 bases). The CDR3 sequence is 14 residues long. The germline CDR1 and CDR2 sequences are MDHEN and SYDVKM. Trimming took 5 bases from V and 9 from J, leaving 17 bases between them.